The 32 T cell receptor beta chains below were found in one sample sequenced in a study of cytomegalovirus exposure and HLA in healthy donors. The PCR contained 60 Vbeta and 13 Jbeta primers. Method: immunoSEQ multiplex PCR; TCRdb's copy keeps in-frame clones and lacks some. The sample includes roughly 93,000 clones, roughly four fifths of them seen just once. Sequencing was done on a sample of PBMCs. The receptors come from a human donor in good health.

This chain joins TRBV9 and TRBJ2-2; 14 positions agree with TRBD2. The CDR3 covers 17 residues. Germline loops: CDR1 SGDLS, CDR2 YYNGEE. The trim removed 3 bases at V and 2 bases at J, leaving 3 bases unmatched. DNA for the CDR3: TGTGCCAGCAGCGCAGGGACTAGCGGGAGAAACACCGGGGAGCTGTTTTTT. Translated: CASSAGTSGRNTGELFF.

The chain links TRBV7-9 to TRBJ1-4, with D possibly matching TRBD1 (5 bases). Trimming removed 1 base from V and 2 bases from J, with 8 bases in between. The germline V gene has CDR1 SEHNR and CDR2 FQNEAQ (reference sequence). This CDR3 comprises 15 residues. The CDR3: CASSLVSGTNEKLFF. CDR3 nucleotide sequence: TGTGCCAGCAGCTTAGTTTCAGGGACTAATGAAAAACTGTTTTTT.

The V and J genes are TRBV15 and TRBJ2-3; 7 positions agree with TRBD2. The ends lost 3 bases at V and 12 bases at J; junction bases unmatched: 3. The CDR3 is 11 amino acids. CDR1 is LNHNV, CDR2 YYDKDF, per germline (reference sequence). The CDR3 is CATSSLAVQYF. The CDR3 DNA follows: TGTGCCACCAGCAGTCTAGCGGTCCAGTATTTT.

The CDR3 sequence: CASSLDAGTNTEAFF. CDR3 DNA sequence: TGTGCCAGCAGCTTAGATGCAGGAACGAACACTGAAGCTTTCTTT. V and J are TRBV7-2 and TRBJ1-1; D not resolved. CDR1 is SGHTA and CDR2 is FQGNSA in the germline V gene. Trimming took off 1 base at V and 1 base at J, with 10 bases between the two ends. The CDR3 runs to 15 residues.

V is TRBV9 and J is TRBJ2-7; 10 nucleotides agree with TRBD1. Germline CDR1 is SGDLS and CDR2 is YYNGEE. Trimming took 4 bases from V and 6 from J; bases not matched to a gene: 7. The CDR3 consists of 14 residues. This chain's CDR3 is CASSSSGTGAEQYF. DNA for the CDR3: TGTGCCAGCAGCTCATCCGGGACAGGGGCCGAGCAGTACTTC.

This sequence joins TRBV10-3 and TRBJ2-2; TRBD2 aligns across 11 bases. The CDR3 totals 19 residues. Germline V gives CDR1 ENHRY, CDR2 SYGVKD. V lost 3 bases to trimming and J lost 1 base; unmatched junction nucleotides: 10. This chain's CDR3 is CAISDVGTSGLLNTGELFF. As DNA, the CDR3 is TGTGCCATCAGTGATGTCGGGACTAGCGGTCTTTTGAACACCGGGGAGCTGTTTTTT.

V usage is TRBV19 and J usage is TRBJ1-2; possible D gene TRBD1, 6 bases. In germline, CDR1 is LNHDA, CDR2 SQIVND (reference sequence). V shed 1 base and J shed 0 bases, with 12 bases lying between them. The CDR3 runs to 16 residues. The CDR3 is CASSIAPRGSNYGYTF. The CDR3 region has the DNA TGTGCCAGTAGTATAGCCCCCAGGGGATCTAACTATGGCTACACCTTC.

This clone was seen a few times. The chain couples TRBV2 to TRBJ1-1; tentatively, D is TRBD1 (5 bases). In germline, CDR1 is SNHLY, CDR2 FYNNEI. Trimming took 4 bases from V and 6 from J, leaving 18 bases between them. CDR3 length: 15 amino acids. CDR3 sequence (DNA): TGTGCCAGCAGTGTTCCTTTGGGCAGGGCCCCTGAAGCTTTCTTT. Translated, it gives CASSVPLGRAPEAFF.

This clone came up a few times. The chain couples TRBV2 to TRBJ1-2; D is unclear. The length of the CDR3 is 16 residues. Germline V CDR1 and CDR2: SNHLY, FYNNEI. V lost 5 bases, J lost 2 bases, and 18 bases lay in between. Here the CDR3 DNA reads TGTGCCAGCAGTCCGGACGGACGGGAAAAAAACTATGGCTACACCTTC. The encoded protein is CASSPDGREKNYGYTF. Filled out from reference TRBV2 and TRBJ1-2, the complete variable domain reads EPEVTQTPSHQVTQMGQEVILRCVPISNHLYFYWYRQILGQKVEFLVSFYNNEISEKSEIFDDQFSVERPDGSNFTLKIRSTKLEDSAMYFCASSPDGREKNYGYTFGSGTRLTVV.

The chain links TRBV30 to TRBJ2-7; 8 nucleotides match TRBD1. V shed 4 bases, J shed 0 bases, and the junction held 8 bases outside the gene matches. Germline loops: CDR1 GTSNPN, CDR2 SVGIG (reference sequence). This CDR3 has 15 residues. Here the CDR3 DNA reads TGTGCCTGGACCCGCCGGGACAGGAGCTCCTACGAGCAGTACTTC. Encoded protein: CAWTRRDRSSYEQYF.

This chain connects TRBV15 to TRBJ2-1; D gene unclear. Germline values: CDR1 LNHNV, CDR2 YYDKDF (reference sequence). The CDR3 is made up of 16 amino acids. V lost 1 base and J lost 5, with 15 bases in between. The CDR3 is CATSRAQSAWDNEQFF. Here the CDR3 DNA reads TGTGCCACCAGCAGAGCACAGTCCGCTTGGGACAATGAGCAGTTCTTC.

The chain couples TRBV6-6 to TRBJ2-2; the D gene is possibly TRBD2 (5 bases). V shed 8 bases and J shed 3 bases, with 13 bases lying between them. Germline-derived CDR1 and CDR2 are MNHNY and SVGAGI (reference sequence). There are 14 residues in the CDR3. CDR3 DNA: TGTGCCAGCGGCAAACTCGGGGACACCGGGGAGCTGTTTTTT. Its protein product is CASGKLGDTGELFF.

Many counts were recorded for this clone. This chain links TRBV6-1 with TRBJ2-7; 7 bases match TRBD2. The V segment lost 1 base and the J segment 0 bases; nucleotides outside the gene matches: 3. The CDR3 loop spans 15 amino acids. The germline V gene has CDR1 MNHNS and CDR2 SASEGT. CDR3 DNA sequence: TGTGCCAGCAGTGAAGATGGCGGGAGCTCCTACGAGCAGTACTTC. Its translation: CASSEDGGSSYEQYF.

The chain carries TRBV5-4 and TRBJ2-5; D is perhaps TRBD2 (6 bases). The CDR3 length is 16 residues. CDR1 and CDR2 (germline): SGHNT, YYREEE (reference sequence). Trimming removed 0 bases from V and 3 bases from J, with 15 bases in between. CDR3 sequence: CASSLVALGTEETQYF. The CDR3, as DNA: TGTGCCAGCAGCTTGGTTGCTTTGGGGACTGAAGAGACCCAGTACTTC.

The rearrangement joins TRBV9 to TRBJ2-3; possible D gene TRBD1, 6 bases. This CDR3 comprises 15 residues. V was pared by 3 bases and J by 1 base, with 12 bases between. Germline V gene sequence: CDR1 SGDLS, CDR2 YYNGEE. DNA for the CDR3: TGTGCCAGCAGCGCGACAGGTGGGGGCACAGATACGCAGTATTTT. As protein: CASSATGGGTDTQYF.

The chain joins TRBV4-3 to TRBJ2-5, with 7 nucleotides matching TRBD2. The CDR3 extends over 18 amino acids. Looked up from germline, CDR1 is LGHNA and CDR2 is YSLEER. The J segment lost 4 bases and the V segment lost 3 bases, leaving 17 bases of the junction unmatched. In nucleotides, the CDR3 is TGCGCCAGCAGCCAGCCTACCTACCCGACTAGCCAATTAGAGACCCAGTACTTC. Protein: CASSQPTYPTSQLETQYF.

About this clone itself: Other nucleotide sequences in the sample specify the same CDR3. The V gene is TRBV9, the J gene TRBJ2-5; possibly TRBD1 for D (6 bases). The germline CDR1 and CDR2 sequences are SGDLS and YYNGEE. CDR3 length: 16 residues. V dropped 2 bases and J dropped 3 bases, with 17 bases sitting between them. The CDR3 bases are TGTGCCAGCAGCGTCGGGACACTCCCCGGGGAAGAGACCCAGTACTTC. It encodes CASSVGTLPGEETQYF.

The chain uses TRBV5-4 and TRBJ2-5; TRBD2 aligns across 10 bases. The CDR3 length is 16 residues. Germline assignment: CDR1 SGHNT and CDR2 YYREEE (reference sequence). The V gene end was trimmed by 0 bases and the J gene end by 0 bases; junction bases not matched to a gene: 2. In DNA, the CDR3 is TGTGCCAGCAGCTTGGAAGCGGGGGGGTACCAAGAGACCCAGTACTTC. It translates to CASSLEAGGYQETQYF.

The rearrangement links TRBV7-6 to TRBJ2-5, with 7 bases identical to TRBD1. The CDR3 is 15 residues long. Germline assignment: CDR1 SGHVS and CDR2 FNYEAQ. J lost 1 base, V lost 5 bases, and 7 bases had no gene match. The CDR3 reads CASSRPTGFQETQYF. The CDR3 region has the DNA TGTGCCAGCAGCCGACCGACAGGGTTCCAAGAGACCCAGTACTTC.

The rearrangement joins TRBV7-6 to TRBJ1-1, with D unclear. Germline-derived CDR1 and CDR2 are SGHVS and FNYEAQ. The CDR3 is made up of 15 amino acids. The V and J ends lost 5 bases and 1 base respectively, with 14 bases between them. DNA of the CDR3: TGTGCCAGCAGCCGAGATTCGGGAAAGAACACTGAAGCTTTCTTT. Encoded protein: CASSRDSGKNTEAFF. The full variable domain, its missing parts supplied by reference TRBV7-6 and TRBJ1-1, is GAGVSQSPRYKVTKRGQDVALRCDPISGHVSLYWYRQALGQGPEFLTYFNYEAQQDKSGLPNDRFSAERPEGSISTLTIQRTEQRDSAMYRCASSRDSGKNTEAFFGQGTRLTVV.

This rearrangement joins TRBV19 to TRBJ2-1, with unresolved D. Germline CDR1 reads LNHDA; CDR2 reads SQIVND (reference sequence). The CDR3 runs to 13 residues. Trimming cost V 5 bases and J 12 bases, with 17 bases left between them. The CDR3 coding sequence is TGTGCCAGTAGTTCGGGTGGGTTCCTGGGGCAGTTCTTC. This gives the protein CASSSGGFLGQFF.

This clone was counted between two and nine times. V is TRBV6-1 and J is TRBJ1-1; D remains ambiguous. From germline, CDR1 is MNHNS and CDR2 SASEGT. The CDR3 consists of 13 residues. V lost 4 bases, J lost 0 bases, and 6 bases lay in between. CDR3 loop: CASSVELNTEAFF. CDR3 DNA sequence: TGTGCCAGCAGTGTGGAGTTGAACACTGAAGCTTTCTTT.

V and J are TRBV15 and TRBJ2-7, with D perhaps TRBD1 (5 bases). Germline CDR1 is LNHNV and CDR2 is YYDKDF (reference sequence). The length of the CDR3 is 16 residues. Trimming took 6 bases from V and 4 from J, leaving 22 bases between them. The chain's CDR3 is CATRPRPSAGRYEQYF. The CDR3 DNA follows: TGTGCCACCAGGCCTCGCCCATCGGCAGGGCGGTACGAGCAGTACTTC.

This chain uses TRBV10-3 with TRBJ2-1; 7 positions agree with TRBD1. J was trimmed by 7 bases and V by 2 bases; bases with no gene match: 2. The CDR3 covers 13 residues. Per the germline V gene, CDR1 is ENHRY and CDR2 is SYGVKD. For the CDR3, the DNA is TGTGCCATCAGTGAGGGACAGGTGAATGAGCAGTTCTTC. It specifies CAISEGQVNEQFF.

Regarding this clone: The junction does not match germline at one end; this may be a read error. The chain links TRBV18 to TRBJ2-7; 8 bases are a match to TRBD1. This CDR3 is 13 amino acids long. Germline CDR1 KGHSH, CDR2 LQKENI. As DNA, the CDR3 is TGTGCCAGTTCACCGGGACAGGAGGTCGAGCAGTACTTC. This translates into CASSPGQEVEQYF.

The chain has TRBV19 and TRBJ1-5; D gene ambiguous. With 2 bases removed from V and 0 bases from J, the gap between germline ends came to 8 bases. Germline V CDR1 and CDR2: LNHDA, SQIVND (reference sequence). The CDR3 totals 15 residues. Here the CDR3 reads CASSIRRHSNQPQHF. For the CDR3, the DNA is TGTGCCAGTAGTATACGCAGACATAGCAATCAGCCCCAGCATTTT.

V gene TRBV18 combines with J gene TRBJ2-2; D unclear. Germline V gives CDR1 KGHSH, CDR2 LQKENI. V dropped 2 bases and J dropped 0 bases, with 13 bases sitting between them. The CDR3 spans 17 residues. The CDR3 region has the DNA TGTGCCAGCTCACCATTTTTTCTCGGGTCGAACACCGGGGAGCTGTTTTTT. Residues: CASSPFFLGSNTGELFF.

The chain recombines TRBV6-1 with TRBJ2-7; unclear D gene. V was pared by 2 bases and J by 4 bases, with 12 bases between. Germline CDR1 MNHNS, CDR2 SASEGT. The CDR3 spans 14 residues. DNA for the CDR3: TGTGCCAGCAGTGAACCCGGTTTAAATTACGAGCAGTACTTC. Translated: CASSEPGLNYEQYF.

The CDR3 is CASGLRGGGTDTQYF. The DNA for the CDR3 is TGTGCTAGTGGTTTGAGGGGTGGTGGCACAGATACGCAGTATTTT. The chain combines TRBV12-5 with TRBJ2-3; maybe TRBD1 (5 bases). The germline V gene encodes CDR1 LGHNT and CDR2 FRNRAP. Trimming stripped 2 bases from V and 1 base from J, with 10 bases between. The CDR3 extends over 15 amino acids.

DNA of the CDR3: TGTGCCAGCGAGGACAGGGGGCGCAGGACTGAAGCTTTCTTT. Its translation: CASEDRGRRTEAFF. The V gene is TRBV27, the J gene TRBJ1-1; TRBD1 agrees at 11 bases. Losses at the gene ends were 8 bases for V and 5 bases for J; bases not matched to a gene: 7. There are 14 residues in the CDR3. Per the germline V gene, CDR1 is MNHEY and CDR2 is SMNVEV (reference sequence).

This chain uses TRBV2 with TRBJ1-2; D remains unclear. The CDR3 loop spans 16 amino acids. V dropped 4 bases and J dropped 4 bases, with 19 bases sitting between them. Looked up from germline, CDR1 is SNHLY and CDR2 is FYNNEI. CDR3 loop: CASSASSAVPAYGYTF. For the CDR3, the DNA is TGTGCCAGCAGTGCCAGTAGCGCGGTTCCGGCCTATGGCTACACCTTC.

V is TRBV6-5 and J is TRBJ1-1; 10 bases map to TRBD1. The CDR3 has 14 residues. CDR1 is MNHEY and CDR2 is SVGAGI in the germline V gene. After removal of 5 bases from V and 11 bases from J, the junction contained 11 bases not matched to a gene. CDR3 amino acids: CASSTRTGGRLAFF. The CDR3 region has the DNA TGTGCCAGCAGTACCAGGACAGGGGGGCGTTTGGCTTTCTTT.